The 18 T cell receptor beta chains in this list originate from one sample, sequenced in a study of T cell responses to AZD1222 COVID-19 vaccine (dated by TCRdb to 2020 to 2023). Reading the label with the study, this specimen's time point is: baseline before first vaccination. Library preparation employed the immunoSEQ multiplex PCR assay. Imported from immuneACCESS, the table was reduced by TCRdb to in-frame sequences with V and J called. These copies leave out some clones; in studies compared against another copy, an unresolved V gene accounts for under half, and the cause of the remainder is not known. The sample table holds approximately 120,000 clones, of which about nine tenths were seen once. 4.4% of the sample belongs to the ten largest clones. This specimen consisted of peripheral blood, obtained on day 0 of AZD1222 vaccination. The receptors come from an adult in good health.

This chain links TRBV27 with TRBJ1-3; D uncertain. Per germline, CDR1 MNHEY and CDR2 SMNVEV (reference sequence). The CDR3 has 14 amino acids. The ends were cut back, 11 bases at V and 6 bases at J, with 20 bases in the middle. The CDR3 protein is CASQGRAWINTIYF. The CDR3 region has the DNA TGTGCCTCCCAAGGCCGGGCCTGGATAAACACCATATATTTT.

V is TRBV2 and J is TRBJ1-1; no reliable D call. The V end lost 8 bases, the J end lost 0 bases, and 10 bases lay between the germline ends. From germline, CDR1 is SNHLY and CDR2 FYNNEI. CDR3 length: 13 amino acids. CDR3 protein: CASGGIMNTEAFF. CDR3 sequence (DNA): TGTGCCAGCGGCGGGATAATGAACACTGAAGCTTTCTTT.

The chain employs TRBV5-1 and TRBJ2-1, with D perhaps assigned TRBD1 or TRBD2 (6 bases each). V lost 4 bases to trimming and J lost 2 bases, with 16 bases between them. Germline values: CDR1 SGHRS, CDR2 YFSETQ. The CDR3 is made up of 16 amino acids. CDR3 loop: CASSGGPSDAYNEQFF. The CDR3 DNA is TGCGCCAGCAGCGGGGGGCCTAGCGACGCCTACAATGAGCAGTTCTTC.

This chain uses TRBV10-3 with TRBJ2-7; D perhaps matches TRBD1 (6 bases). CDR1 ENHRY and CDR2 SYGVKD come from the germline V gene. V was trimmed by 6 bases and J by 5 bases, leaving 14 bases between them. This CDR3 has 13 amino acids. The CDR3 DNA is TGTGCCATCAGGCCTAAACAGGGAAACGAGCAGTACTTC. Protein sequence: CAIRPKQGNEQYF.

V usage is TRBV18 and J usage is TRBJ2-5; no clear D gene. V dropped 1 base and J dropped 2 bases, with 8 bases sitting between them. This CDR3 spans 14 amino acids. Germline CDR1 reads KGHSH; CDR2 reads LQKENI. The CDR3 DNA reads as TGTGCCAGCTCACCACAGGGTGTTCAAGAGACCCAGTACTTC. Translating gives CASSPQGVQETQYF.

The gene calls are TRBV27 and TRBJ1-5; the D gene is possibly TRBD1 (5 bases). Germline values: CDR1 MNHEY, CDR2 SMNVEV (reference sequence). With 3 bases removed from V and 2 bases from J, the gap between germline ends came to 8 bases. CDR3 size: 14 residues. CDR3 bases: TGTGCCAGCAGTTTCAGGGTGGGCAATCAGCCCCAGCATTTT. Protein: CASSFRVGNQPQHF.

In this sample, this clone turned up a few times. The chain recombines TRBV4-3 with TRBJ1-6; 7 nucleotides line up with TRBD1. This CDR3 is built from 15 residues. The germline gives CDR1 LGHNA, CDR2 YSLEER. V was pared by 4 bases and J by 14 bases, with 14 bases of the junction left unmatched. The CDR3 DNA is TGCGCCAGCAGCCTAATTCCCTCAGAGGGGGCGTCCCTCCACTTT. Protein product: CASSLIPSEGASLHF.

The chain couples TRBV12-3 or TRBV12-4 to TRBJ1-2, with D tentatively TRBD1 (5 bases). CDR3 length: 13 amino acids. V was cut by 4 bases and J by 2 bases, with 8 bases left in between. CDR3 sequence reads: CASSYGTNYGYTF. The CDR3 region has the DNA TGTGCCAGCAGTTACGGGACGAACTATGGCTACACCTTC.

The chain recombines TRBV30 with TRBJ1-4; TRBD1 agrees at 7 bases. The trim removed 3 bases at V and 6 bases at J, leaving 10 bases unmatched. The CDR3 is 15 amino acids. The germline CDR1 and CDR2 sequences are GTSNPN and SVGIG (reference sequence). CDR3: CAWSPFTGVYEKLFF. The CDR3 DNA reads as TGTGCCTGGAGCCCCTTTACAGGGGTCTATGAAAAACTGTTTTTT.

The chain uses TRBV9 and TRBJ1-2; TRBD1 might be the D (5 bases). V was clipped by 0 bases and J by 6 bases, with 9 bases between them. CDR3 length equals 13 residues. Germline-derived CDR1 and CDR2 are SGDLS and YYNGEE. CDR3 in amino acids: CASSVALGDGYTF. CDR3 sequence (DNA): TGTGCCAGCAGCGTAGCTCTAGGGGATGGCTACACCTTC.

The V call is TRBV12-3 or TRBV12-4, the J call TRBJ1-1; D call uncertain. The CDR3 length is 13 residues. The V end was cut by 8 bases, the J end by 5 bases, with 15 bases between. CDR3 DNA sequence: TGTGCCAGCGGGGTGGGGTTGGGAACTGAAGCTTTCTTT. Translated: CASGVGLGTEAFF.

The chain joins TRBV4-2 to TRBJ2-3, with no clear D. Trimming shortened V by 1 base and J by 6 bases, and 8 bases separated the two germline ends. This CDR3 spans 13 amino acids. The V gene's germline CDR1 is LGHNA and CDR2 YNFKEQ. The CDR3 reads CASSQAYPDTQYF. The DNA for the CDR3 is TGTGCCAGCAGCCAAGCCTACCCGGATACGCAGTATTTT.

This chain connects TRBV7-9 to TRBJ1-4; TRBD1 is a possible D gene (5 bases). CDR3 length: 14 amino acids. Germline CDR1 is SEHNR and CDR2 is FQNEAQ (reference sequence). V gave up 4 bases and J gave up 6 bases, with 12 bases separating them. CDR3 in amino acids: CASSWRGSDEKLFF. CDR3 in DNA: TGTGCCAGCAGCTGGAGGGGATCTGATGAAAAACTGTTTTTT.

The chain uses TRBV19 and TRBJ1-4; D remains unclear. The DNA matches TRBJ2-2 better at its end, which makes the J call doubtful. This CDR3 has 17 residues. CDR1 and CDR2 (germline): LNHDA, SQIVND (reference sequence). The CDR3 spells CATKTRAPRSLAEELFF. The CDR3 nucleotides read TGTGCCACCAAGACTCGAGCACCCAGATCATTAGCAGAGGAGCTGTTTTTT.

The rearrangement uses TRBV27 and TRBJ2-2; the D is unclear. V shed 6 bases and J shed 0 bases, with 5 bases lying between them. Germline V gene lookup returns CDR1 MNHEY and CDR2 SMNVEV (reference sequence). The CDR3 is 13 amino acids. CDR3 DNA sequence: TGTGCCAGCAGAGTACCGAACACCGGGGAGCTGTTTTTT. It encodes CASRVPNTGELFF.

V usage is TRBV18 and J usage is TRBJ1-1; D possibly corresponds to TRBD1 (5 bases). There are 14 residues in the CDR3. Per the germline V gene, CDR1 is KGHSH and CDR2 is LQKENI. The V and J ends lost 6 bases and 2 bases respectively, with 13 bases between them. The CDR3 sequence: CASSIKGANTEAFF. The CDR3 bases are TGTGCCAGCTCCATCAAAGGGGCCAACACTGAAGCTTTCTTT.

The chain carries TRBV9 and TRBJ2-2; D is undetermined. Trimming shortened V by 3 bases and J by 5 bases, and 5 bases separated the two germline ends. Germline CDR1 SGDLS, CDR2 YYNGEE. CDR3 length: 12 residues. The CDR3 nucleotides are TGTGCCAGCAGCGATAGTACCGGGGAGCTGTTTTTT. Its protein product is CASSDSTGELFF.

The chain uses TRBV7-9 and TRBJ1-1; no clear D. This CDR3 has 13 amino acids. The V end lost 5 bases, the J end lost 4 bases, and 11 bases lay between the germline ends. CDR1 and CDR2 from the germline V gene are SEHNR and FQNEAQ (reference sequence). CDR3 sequence: CASSPPTATEAFF. For the CDR3, the DNA is TGTGCCAGCAGCCCCCCCACTGCCACTGAAGCTTTCTTT.